This T cell receptor (beta chain) was identified in a study of blood T cell repertoires in COVID-19. In the study's own analysis: For nucleated cells, counts were estimated from reference gene primer amplification. Sequencing was performed with immunoSEQ multiplex PCR; in TCRdb, only in-frame clones are kept and a portion is missing. That table supplies the V and J calls and clone size; D and trimming were determined from the DNA. The table has 180,000 or so clones, more than 80% seen once. Germline loops: CDR1 MDHEN, CDR2 SYDVKM. V gave up 3 bases and J gave up 0 bases; unmatched junction bases: 19. The CDR3 runs to 21 residues.

The specimen was peripheral blood. The chain links TRBV28 to TRBJ2-3; 9 bases align to TRBD2. This sequence was found in an older woman with acute or convalescent COVID-19. The CDR3 DNA sequence: TGTGCCAGCAGTTTTTGGCAGGGGGGTCGGGCTAGCGGGGCTAGCACAGATACGCAGTATTTT. Protein: CASSFWQGGRASGASTDTQYF.